This T cell receptor beta chain derives from a study of vaccination effects on CD4 cells after COVID-19. Study-level background: A couple of convalescent pre-vaccine samples were taken 142 and 148 days post-diagnosis. The study's findings and limits: The study found marked clonal contraction of infection- and vaccine-induced clones late after vaccination. The authors studied few convalescent patients and collected no early post-infection timepoints.

Using viral peptide pools, the ViraFEST assay grew out antigen-specific CD4+ T cells prior to sequencing. CD4+ T cells were isolated after about nine days of culture. A positive SARS-CoV-2 PCR test fell between March and December 2020. Assay: immunoSEQ multiplex PCR; the TCRdb copy retains only in-frame clones and omits some. The sample has approximately 22,000 clones, about 80% seen once. J lost 4 bases, V lost 1 base, and 12 bases had no gene match. There are 17 residues in the CDR3. The germline CDR1 and CDR2 sequences are SGHNT and YYREEE (reference sequence). Note on this clone: Its specificity is not known.

The chain couples TRBV5-4 to TRBJ2-5, with 8 positions matching TRBD2. The TCR was taken from a human donor who had a prior SARS-CoV-2 infection. The specimen comprised CD4+ T cells from PBMCs cultured with a peptide pool, sampled before COVID-19 vaccination. The CDR3 region has the DNA TGTGCCAGCAGCTTGTGGAGCGGGAGACCCCTAGGAGAGACCCAGTACTTC. This encodes CASSLWSGRPLGETQYF.